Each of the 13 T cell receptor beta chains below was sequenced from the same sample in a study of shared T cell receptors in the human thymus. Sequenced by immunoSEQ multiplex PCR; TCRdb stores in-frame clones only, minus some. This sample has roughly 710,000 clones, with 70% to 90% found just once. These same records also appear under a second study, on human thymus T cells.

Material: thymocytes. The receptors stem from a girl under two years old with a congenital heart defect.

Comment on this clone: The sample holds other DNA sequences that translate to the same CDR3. The CDR3 nucleotides read TGTGCCAGCAGCTTTGGGCTGAACACTGAAGCTTTCTTT. Translating gives CASSFGLNTEAFF. The chain is built from TRBV7-3 and TRBJ1-1; unclear D gene. CDR1 and CDR2 from the germline V gene are SGHTA and FQGTGA. The V end lost 3 bases, the J end lost 0 bases, and 5 bases lay between the germline ends. The CDR3 is made up of 13 amino acids. The complete variable domain, with remaining parts taken from reference TRBV7-3 and TRBJ1-1, reads GAGVSQTPSNKVTEKGKYVELRCDPISGHTALYWYRQSLGQGPEFLIYFQGTGAADDSGLPNDRFFAVRPEGSVSTLKIQRTERGDSAVYLCASSFGLNTEAFFGQGTRLTVV.

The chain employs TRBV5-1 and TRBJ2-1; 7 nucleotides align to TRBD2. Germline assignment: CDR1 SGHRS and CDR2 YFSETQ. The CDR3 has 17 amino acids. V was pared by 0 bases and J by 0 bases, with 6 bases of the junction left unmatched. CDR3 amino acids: CASSLDAGGNSYNEQFF. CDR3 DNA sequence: TGCGCCAGCAGCTTGGATGCCGGGGGGAACTCCTACAATGAGCAGTTCTTC.

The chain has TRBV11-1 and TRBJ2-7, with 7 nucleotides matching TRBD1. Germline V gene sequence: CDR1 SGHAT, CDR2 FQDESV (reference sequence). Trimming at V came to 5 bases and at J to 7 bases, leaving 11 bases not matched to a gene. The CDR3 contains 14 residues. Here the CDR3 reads CASSTGAARWEQYF. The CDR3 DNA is TGTGCCAGCAGCACAGGGGCCGCTAGGTGGGAGCAGTACTTC. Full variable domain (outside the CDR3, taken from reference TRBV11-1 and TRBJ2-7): EAEVAQSPRYKITEKSQAVAFWCDPISGHATLYWYRQILGQGPELLVQFQDESVVDDSQLPKDRFSAERLKGVDSTLKIQPAELGDSAMYLCASSTGAARWEQYFGPGTRLTVT.

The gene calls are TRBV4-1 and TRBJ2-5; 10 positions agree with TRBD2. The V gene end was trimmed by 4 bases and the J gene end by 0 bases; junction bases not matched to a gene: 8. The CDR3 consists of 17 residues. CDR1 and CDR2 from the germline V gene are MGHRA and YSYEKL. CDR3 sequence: CASSRLTSGEYQETQYF. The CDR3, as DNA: TGCGCCAGCAGCCGCCTCACTAGCGGGGAGTACCAAGAGACCCAGTACTTC.

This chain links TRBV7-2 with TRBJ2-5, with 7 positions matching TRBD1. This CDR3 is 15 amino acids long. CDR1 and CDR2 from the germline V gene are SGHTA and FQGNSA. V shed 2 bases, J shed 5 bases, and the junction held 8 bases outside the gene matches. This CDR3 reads CASSLIPGQRETQYF. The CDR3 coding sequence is TGTGCCAGCAGCTTAATCCCGGGACAGAGGGAGACCCAGTACTTC. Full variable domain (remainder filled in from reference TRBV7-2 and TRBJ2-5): GAGVSQSPSNKVTEKGKDVELRCDPISGHTALYWYRQSLGQGLEFLIYFQGNSAPDKSGLPSDRFSAERTGGSVSTLTIQRTQQEDSAVYLCASSLIPGQRETQYFGPGTRLLVL.

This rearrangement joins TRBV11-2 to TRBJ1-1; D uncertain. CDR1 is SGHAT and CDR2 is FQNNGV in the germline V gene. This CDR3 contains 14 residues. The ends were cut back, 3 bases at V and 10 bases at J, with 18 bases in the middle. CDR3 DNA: TGTGCCAGCAGCTTGTCTTTTCAGATTCAAAGAGCTTTCTTT. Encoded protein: CASSLSFQIQRAFF.

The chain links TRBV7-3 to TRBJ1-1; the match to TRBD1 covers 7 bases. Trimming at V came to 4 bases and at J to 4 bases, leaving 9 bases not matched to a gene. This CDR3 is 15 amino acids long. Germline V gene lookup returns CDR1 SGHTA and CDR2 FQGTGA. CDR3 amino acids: CASSSMTGPGTEAFF. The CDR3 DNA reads TGTGCCAGCAGCTCGATGACAGGGCCGGGCACTGAAGCTTTCTTT. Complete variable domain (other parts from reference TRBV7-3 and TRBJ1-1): GAGVSQTPSNKVTEKGKYVELRCDPISGHTALYWYRQSLGQGPEFLIYFQGTGAADDSGLPNDRFFAVRPEGSVSTLKIQRTERGDSAVYLCASSSMTGPGTEAFFGQGTRLTVV.

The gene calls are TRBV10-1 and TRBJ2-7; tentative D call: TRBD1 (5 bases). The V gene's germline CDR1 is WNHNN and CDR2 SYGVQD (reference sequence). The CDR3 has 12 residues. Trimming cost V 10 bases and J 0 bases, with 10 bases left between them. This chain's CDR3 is CATSTGSYEQYF. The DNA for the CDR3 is TGCGCCACGAGTACAGGCTCCTACGAGCAGTACTTC.

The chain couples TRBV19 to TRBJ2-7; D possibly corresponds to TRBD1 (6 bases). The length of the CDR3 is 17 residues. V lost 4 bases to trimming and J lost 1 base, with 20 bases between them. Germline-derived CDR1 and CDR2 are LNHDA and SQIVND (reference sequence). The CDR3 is CASSTGNGDTRSYEQYF. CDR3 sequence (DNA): TGTGCCAGTAGTACGGGGAATGGGGACACCAGGTCCTACGAGCAGTACTTC.

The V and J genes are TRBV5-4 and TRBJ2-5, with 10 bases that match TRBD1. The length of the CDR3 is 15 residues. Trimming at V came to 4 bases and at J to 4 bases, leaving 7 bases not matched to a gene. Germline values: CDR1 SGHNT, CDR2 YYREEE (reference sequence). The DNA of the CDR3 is TGTGCCAGCAGCCCGGGACAGGGGCGGGTAGAGACCCAGTACTTC. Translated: CASSPGQGRVETQYF.

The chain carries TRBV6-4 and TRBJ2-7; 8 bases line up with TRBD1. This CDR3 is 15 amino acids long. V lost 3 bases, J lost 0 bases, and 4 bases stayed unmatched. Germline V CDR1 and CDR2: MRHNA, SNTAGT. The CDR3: CASSEKGTGSYEQYF. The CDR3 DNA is TGTGCCAGCAGTGAGAAGGGGACAGGCTCCTACGAGCAGTACTTC.

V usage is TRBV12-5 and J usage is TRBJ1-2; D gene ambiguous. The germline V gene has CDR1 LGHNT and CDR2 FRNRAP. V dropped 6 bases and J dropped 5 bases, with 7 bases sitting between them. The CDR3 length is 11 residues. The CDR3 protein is CASGHRYGYTF. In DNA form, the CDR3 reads TGTGCTAGTGGCCACCGGTATGGCTACACCTTC.

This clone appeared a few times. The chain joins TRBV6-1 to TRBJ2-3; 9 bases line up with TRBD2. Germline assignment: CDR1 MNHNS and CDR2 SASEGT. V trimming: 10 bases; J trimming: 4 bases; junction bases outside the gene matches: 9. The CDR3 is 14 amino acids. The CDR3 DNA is TGTGCCAATCGGAGACTAGCGGCGGCAGATACGCAGTATTTT. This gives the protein CANRRLAAADTQYF.